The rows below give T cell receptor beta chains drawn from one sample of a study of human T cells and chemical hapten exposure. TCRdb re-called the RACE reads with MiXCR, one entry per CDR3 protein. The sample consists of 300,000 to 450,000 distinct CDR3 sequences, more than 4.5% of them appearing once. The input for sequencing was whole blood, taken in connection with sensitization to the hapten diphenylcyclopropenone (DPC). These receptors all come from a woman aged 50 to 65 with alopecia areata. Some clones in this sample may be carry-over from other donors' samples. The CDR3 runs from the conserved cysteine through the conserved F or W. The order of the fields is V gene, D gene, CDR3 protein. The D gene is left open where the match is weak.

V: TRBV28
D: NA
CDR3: CASSPGGFRDQPQHF

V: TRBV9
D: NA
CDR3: CASSSREGDEKLFF

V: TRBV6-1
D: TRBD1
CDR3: CASTLDRGFHGYTF

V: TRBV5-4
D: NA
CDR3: CASSQAFSGANVLTF

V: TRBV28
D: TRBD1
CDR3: CASTRDSNVLTF

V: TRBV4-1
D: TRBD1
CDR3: CASSLMGPTGDRTEAFF

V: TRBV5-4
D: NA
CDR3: CASSFLEENTEAFF

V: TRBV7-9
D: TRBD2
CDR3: CASSWEGRANEQFF

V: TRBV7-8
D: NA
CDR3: CASSQGARLNTEAFF

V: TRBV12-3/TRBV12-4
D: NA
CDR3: CASSGDGGTQYF

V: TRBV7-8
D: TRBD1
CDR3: CASSNNRGMTGNTIYF

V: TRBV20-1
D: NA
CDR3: CSAGRGLNTEAFF

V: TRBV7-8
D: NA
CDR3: CASTPVTDTQYF

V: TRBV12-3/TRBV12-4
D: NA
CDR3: CASSFRAYSEAFF

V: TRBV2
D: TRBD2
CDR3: CASSVELAGSDTQYF

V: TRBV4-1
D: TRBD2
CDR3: CASTQGLAWSEQFF

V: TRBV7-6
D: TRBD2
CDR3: CASSIGLAGGTEQFF

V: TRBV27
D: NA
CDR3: CASSFSSGNEQFF

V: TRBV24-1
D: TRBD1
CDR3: CATSDAGTGAKNIQYF

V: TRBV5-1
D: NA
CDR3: CASSLAGPLSSTDTQYF

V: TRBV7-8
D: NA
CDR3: CASSLKQLQETQYF

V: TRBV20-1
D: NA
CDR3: CSAAGLLYEQYF

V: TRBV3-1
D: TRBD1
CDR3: CASSEGQYTGELFF

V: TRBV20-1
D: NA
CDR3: CSARALGSRNEKLFF

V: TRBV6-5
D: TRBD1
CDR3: CASSYHRQGLAKNIQYF